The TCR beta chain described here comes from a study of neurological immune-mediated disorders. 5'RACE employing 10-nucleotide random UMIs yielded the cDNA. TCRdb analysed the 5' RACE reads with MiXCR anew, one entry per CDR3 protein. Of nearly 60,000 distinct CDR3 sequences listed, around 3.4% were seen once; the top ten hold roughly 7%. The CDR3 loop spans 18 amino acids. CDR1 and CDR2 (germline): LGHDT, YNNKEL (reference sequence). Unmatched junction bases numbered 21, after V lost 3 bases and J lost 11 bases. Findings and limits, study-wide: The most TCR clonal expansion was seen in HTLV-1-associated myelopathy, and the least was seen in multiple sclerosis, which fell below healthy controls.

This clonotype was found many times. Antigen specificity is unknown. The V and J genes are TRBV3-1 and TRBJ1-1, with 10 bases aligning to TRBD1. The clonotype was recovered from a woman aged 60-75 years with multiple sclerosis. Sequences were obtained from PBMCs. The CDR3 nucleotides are TGTGCCAGCAGCCATCCCCGGGACAGGGGAGGTTCCTTCTCAGGCGCTTTCTTT. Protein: CASSHPRDRGGSFSGAFF.